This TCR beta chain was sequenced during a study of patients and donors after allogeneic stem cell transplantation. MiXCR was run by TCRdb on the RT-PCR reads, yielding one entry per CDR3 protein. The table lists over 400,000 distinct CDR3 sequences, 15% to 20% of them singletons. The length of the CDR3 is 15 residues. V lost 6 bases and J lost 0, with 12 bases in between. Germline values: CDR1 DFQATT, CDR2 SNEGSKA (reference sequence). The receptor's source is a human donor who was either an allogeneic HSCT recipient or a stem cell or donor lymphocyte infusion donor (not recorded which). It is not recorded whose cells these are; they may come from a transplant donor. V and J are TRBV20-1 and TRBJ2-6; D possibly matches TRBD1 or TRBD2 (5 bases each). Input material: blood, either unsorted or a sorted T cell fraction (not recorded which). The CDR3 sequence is CSALGGGSGANVLTF. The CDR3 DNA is TGCAGTGCCCTGGGTGGGGGCTCTGGGGCCAACGTCCTGACTTTC.